The rows below give T cell receptor beta chains drawn from one sample of a study of cytomegalovirus exposure and HLA in healthy donors. TCRdb keeps only in-frame clones here, not all; method: immunoSEQ multiplex PCR. The sample shows some 80,000 clones, 78% of them seen only once. The sample was PBMCs. The receptor source for this set is a man between 18 and 35 years old in good health and CMV-seropositive. Each CDR3 is given with its conserved first and last residue. The D gene is left open where the match is weak. Clone size is stated in some rows and not others, as once, few, many or a class when expanded.

TRBV10-2	TRBJ2-7	-	-	CASRSVTAYEQYF	TGCGCCAGCAGATCTGTGACAGCCTACGAGCAGTACTTC
TRBV28	TRBJ1-1	-	-	CGAGNTEAFF	TGTGGAGCTGGGAACACTGAAGCTTTCTTT
TRBV25-1	TRBJ2-5	TRBD2	-	CASSELAGETQYF	TGTGCCAGCAGTGAGCTAGCGGGAGAGACCCAGTACTTC
TRBV28	TRBJ2-2	-	-	CASSYGGTNTGELFF	TGTGCCAGCAGTTACGGCGGGACGAACACCGGGGAGCTGTTTTTT
TRBV6-1	TRBJ1-1	TRBD1	-	CASCPGQTNTEAFF	TGTGCCAGTTGCCCGGGACAGACGAACACTGAAGCTTTCTTT
TRBV5-1	TRBJ2-1	TRBD1	-	CASSPGTGGNEQFF	TGCGCCAGCAGCCCCGGGACAGGGGGCAATGAGCAGTTCTTC
TRBV6-6	TRBJ1-2	-	-	CASSYNRGGNGYTF	TGTGCCAGCAGTTACAACCGGGGAGGCAATGGCTACACCTTC
TRBV6-5	TRBJ2-4	-	-	CASSPTQVGKNIQYF	TGTGCCAGCAGTCCCACACAGGTGGGCAAAAACATTCAGTACTTC
TRBV6-5	TRBJ1-3	-	few	CASNLRDLGNTIYF	TGTGCCAGCAATCTCCGGGATTTGGGGAACACCATATATTTT
TRBV19	TRBJ2-7	TRBD2	-	CASSTLAGPTYEQYF	TGTGCCAGTAGTACTCTAGCGGGCCCCACCTACGAGCAGTACTTC
TRBV29-1	TRBJ2-7	-	-	CSVVLMFSYEQYF	TGCAGCGTTGTTTTAATGTTTAGCTACGAGCAGTACTTC
TRBV5-4	TRBJ2-3	-	-	CASSLRVEPEWDTQYF	TGTGCCAGCAGCCTACGTGTGGAGCCGGAGTGGGATACGCAGTATTTT
TRBV7-3	TRBJ2-7	TRBD2	-	CASSPLAGGHEQYF	TGTGCCAGCAGCCCCCTAGCGGGAGGGCACGAGCAGTACTTC
TRBV5-6	TRBJ1-4	TRBD1	-	CASSSLQQGQGEKLFF	TGTGCCAGCAGCTCGCTACAACAGGGGCAGGGTGAAAAACTGTTTTTT
TRBV27	TRBJ1-1	TRBD1	-	CASSSSGGTEAFF	TGTGCCAGCAGTTCCTCAGGGGGCACTGAAGCTTTCTTT
TRBV5-1	TRBJ1-1	-	once	CASSFQGLGAFF	TGCGCCAGCAGCTTCCAGGGTCTAGGAGCTTTCTTT
TRBV7-3	TRBJ2-5	TRBD1	-	CASSSGQGETQYF	TGTGCCAGCAGCTCCGGACAGGGAGAGACCCAGTACTTC
TRBV2	TRBJ1-1	-	-	CASNRGVTEAFF	TGTGCCAGCAACCGGGGGGTTACTGAAGCTTTCTTT
TRBV28	TRBJ1-1	-	once	CAIKRSTEAFF	TGTGCTATCAAAAGGAGCACTGAAGCTTTCTTT
TRBV28	TRBJ1-4	TRBD1	-	CASRPGGDFEKLFF	TGTGCCAGCCGACCAGGGGGCGATTTCGAAAAACTGTTTTTT
TRBV7-3	TRBJ1-1	TRBD1	few	CASSPGQGVVAFF	TGTGCCAGCAGCCCCGGACAGGGAGTAGTAGCTTTCTTT
TRBV27	TRBJ2-7	-	-	CASSLSPGNYEQYF	TGTGCCAGCAGTTTATCCCCAGGGAACTACGAGCAGTACTTC
TRBV7-2	TRBJ2-6	TRBD2	-	CASSLVSGRGGANVLTF	TGTGCCAGCAGCTTAGTGAGCGGGAGGGGTGGGGCCAACGTCCTGACTTTC
TRBV2	TRBJ2-1	TRBD2	-	CASSGGGRAYNEQFF	TGTGCCAGCAGTGGAGGCGGGAGGGCCTACAATGAGCAGTTCTTC
TRBV27	TRBJ1-2	TRBD1	few	CASSPDRVKAYTF	TGTGCCAGCAGTCCCGACAGGGTAAAGGCCTACACCTTC
TRBV5-1	TRBJ2-6	-	-	CASSLEGGPGANVLTF	TGCGCCAGCAGCTTGGAGGGGGGGCCTGGGGCCAACGTCCTGACTTTC
TRBV28	TRBJ2-5	TRBD2	-	CASKTSGREETQYF	TGTGCCAGCAAGACTAGCGGGAGGGAAGAGACCCAGTACTTC
TRBV5-1	TRBJ2-5	TRBD2	-	CASSEPGLAKETQYF	TGCGCCAGCAGCGAACCGGGACTAGCAAAAGAGACCCAGTACTTC
TRBV6-1	TRBJ2-7	TRBD1	-	CASSGTLRQGDIYEQYF	TGTGCCAGCAGTGGGACGCTACGACAGGGGGACATTTACGAGCAGTACTTC
TRBV2	TRBJ2-3	-	-	CASRDNTDTQYF	TGTGCCAGCAGGGACAACACAGATACGCAGTATTTT
TRBV28	TRBJ1-4	-	-	CASSLPDRRNEKLFF	TGTGCCAGCAGTTTACCCGACAGGAGAAATGAAAAACTGTTTTTT
TRBV4-1	TRBJ2-7	-	-	CASSQGLGREQYF	TGCGCCAGCAGCCAAGGACTAGGCCGGGAGCAGTACTTC
TRBV5-1	TRBJ1-1	-	-	CASSPLLDRGSEAFF	TGCGCCAGCAGCCCCCTTCTTGACCGGGGGTCTGAAGCTTTCTTT
TRBV10-1	TRBJ2-2	-	-	CASMRDRSTGELFF	TGCGCCAGCATGCGGGACAGATCCACCGGGGAGCTGTTTTTT
TRBV6-6	TRBJ1-1	-	few	CASIQRGMNTEAFF	TGTGCCAGCATTCAAAGGGGCATGAACACTGAAGCTTTCTTT
TRBV11-2	TRBJ2-1	-	few	CASSLDRAENNEQFF	TGTGCCAGCAGCTTAGATCGAGCGGAAAACAATGAGCAGTTCTTC
TRBV13	TRBJ2-7	-	-	CASRGRGYEQYF	TGTGCCAGCAGGGGCAGGGGATACGAGCAGTACTTC
TRBV15	TRBJ1-1	TRBD1	-	CATGQGMGDTEAFF	TGTGCCACCGGACAGGGGATGGGCGACACTGAAGCTTTCTTT
TRBV2	TRBJ2-6	TRBD1	-	CASRWDRGQDGANVLTF	TGTGCCAGCAGGTGGGACAGGGGGCAGGATGGGGCCAACGTCCTGACTTTC
TRBV5-6	TRBJ2-1	TRBD1	-	CASSPDRLTGGMYNEQFF	TGTGCCAGCAGCCCCGACCGGCTGACAGGGGGAATGTACAATGAGCAGTTCTTC
TRBV9	TRBJ2-3	TRBD2	-	CASTGGGDTQYF	TGTGCCAGCACCGGGGGAGGGGATACGCAGTATTTT
TRBV4-1	TRBJ1-1	-	-	CASSQFREGNTEAFF	TGCGCCAGCAGCCAATTCAGGGAAGGAAACACTGAAGCTTTCTTT
TRBV5-1	TRBJ2-1	-	once	CASSPSLPSNEQFF	TGCGCCAGCAGCCCCTCCCTTCCCTCCAATGAGCAGTTCTTC
TRBV28	TRBJ1-1	-	-	CASSLFTLIGGEAFF	TGTGCCAGCAGTTTATTTACATTGATCGGGGGTGAAGCTTTCTTT
TRBV4-2	TRBJ2-1	-	-	CASSLLPNEQFF	TGTGCCAGCAGCCTACTCCCGAATGAGCAGTTCTTC
TRBV27	TRBJ1-1	TRBD1	-	CASSSGTGTEAFF	TGTGCCAGCAGCTCCGGGACAGGCACTGAAGCTTTCTTT
TRBV10-1	TRBJ2-5	TRBD1	-	CASSERTGRETQYF	TGCGCCAGCAGTGAGAGGACAGGCCGGGAGACCCAGTACTTC
TRBV2	TRBJ2-6	-	-	CASTREGSGANVLTF	TGTGCCAGCACCCGGGAAGGGTCCGGGGCCAACGTCCTGACTTTC
TRBV7-9	TRBJ2-1	TRBD2	-	CASSAPGLAGVEQFF	TGTGCCAGCAGCGCCCCGGGACTAGCGGGAGTTGAGCAGTTCTTC
TRBV5-4	TRBJ1-1	-	few	CASSSGGANTEAFF	TGTGCCAGCAGCTCCGGGGGGGCGAACACTGAAGCTTTCTTT